The 19 T cell receptor beta chains below all came from one sample that was sequenced in a study of blood T cell repertoires in COVID-19 (dated by TCRdb to the early 2020s). The library was built by means of the immunoSEQ multiplex PCR assay. Drawn from immuneACCESS, this table holds only the in-frame rearrangements with V and J called that TCRdb kept. Clones are partly lost; checked studies trace under half to an unresolved V gene and leave the rest unexplained. Recorded for this sample are under 200,000 clones; around 86% of them occurred a single time. Under 7.5% of the sample is taken by the ten largest. Sequenced sample: peripheral blood. The receptors originated from a woman aged 40-49 years with acute or convalescent COVID-19.

The chain uses TRBV4-1 and TRBJ1-3; the D gene is possibly TRBD1 (5 bases). V was cut by 0 bases and J by 1 base, with 7 bases left in between. The CDR3 covers 15 residues. Germline V CDR1 and CDR2: MGHRA, YSYEKL. The CDR3 is CASSQDSGSGNTIYF. The CDR3, as DNA: TGCGCCAGCAGCCAAGATTCAGGGTCTGGAAACACCATATATTTT.

This chain connects TRBV27 to TRBJ2-6; D is possibly TRBD2 (6 bases). CDR1 and CDR2 (germline): MNHEY, SMNVEV (reference sequence). Trimming stripped 0 bases from V and 2 bases from J, with 11 bases between. The CDR3 extends over 17 amino acids. CDR3 protein: CASSLSGGGAGANVLTF. Here the CDR3 DNA reads TGTGCCAGCAGTTTATCGGGAGGCGGGGCTGGGGCCAACGTCCTGACTTTC.

The V and J genes are TRBV12-2 and TRBJ1-5; the table's D gene call, TRBD1, was not cross checked with the DNA. TRBV12-2 counts as a pseudogene. The CDR3 has 20 amino acids. CDR3 nucleotide sequence: TGTGCAAGTCGCTTAACGACCGGGACAGGGTCGCCCCTAAGCAATCAGCCCCAGCATTTT. It is translated as CASRLTTGTGSPLSNQPQHF.

The chain is built from TRBV19 and TRBJ2-7, with TRBD1 matching 7 bases. Per germline, CDR1 LNHDA and CDR2 SQIVND (reference sequence). The CDR3 loop spans 15 amino acids. V lost 5 bases to trimming and J lost 7 bases; unmatched junction nucleotides: 14. CDR3 nucleotide sequence: TGTGCCAGTAGTTCCATACAGGGGACCACGGGGGAGCAGTACTTC. This gives the protein CASSSIQGTTGEQYF.

The rearrangement joins TRBV28 to TRBJ2-3; maybe TRBD2 (6 bases). Germline CDR1 reads MDHEN; CDR2 reads SYDVKM. Trimming cost V 6 bases and J 6 bases, with 25 bases left between them. CDR3 length equals 17 residues. The CDR3 DNA sequence: TGTGCCAGCAGAAGGGCGCGGGGACCAACCCACGCGGATACGCAGTATTTT. Its protein is CASRRARGPTHADTQYF.

The V and J genes are TRBV2 and TRBJ1-2; D is uncertain. The V and J ends lost 1 base and 4 bases respectively, with 7 bases between them. The CDR3 extends over 13 amino acids. Germline assignment: CDR1 SNHLY and CDR2 FYNNEI. CDR3 sequence: CASSEGRPYGYTF. In DNA, the CDR3 is TGTGCCAGCAGTGAAGGGCGGCCCTATGGCTACACCTTC.

V gene TRBV7-9 combines with J gene TRBJ1-4; 7 bases align to TRBD1. V shed 2 bases, J shed 5 bases, and the junction held 5 bases outside the gene matches. Germline V CDR1 and CDR2: SEHNR, FQNEAQ (reference sequence). The CDR3 is 15 amino acids. CDR3 region: CASSLLTGRNEKLFF. CDR3 DNA sequence: TGTGCCAGCAGCTTACTGACAGGGCGGAATGAAAAACTGTTTTTT.

The chain carries TRBV7-9 and TRBJ2-7, with 10 positions matching TRBD1. V shed 1 base, J shed 3 bases, and the junction held 3 bases outside the gene matches. Germline V CDR1 and CDR2: SEHNR, FQNEAQ (reference sequence). The CDR3 is 15 amino acids. The CDR3 sequence: CASSLGGTGVYEQYF. In nucleotides, the CDR3 is TGTGCCAGCAGCTTAGGCGGGACAGGGGTCTACGAGCAGTACTTC.

The chain carries TRBV2 and TRBJ2-7; 8 nucleotides line up with TRBD2. CDR1 is SNHLY and CDR2 is FYNNEI in the germline V gene. Trimming cost V 6 bases and J 1 base; bases outside gene matches: 5. This CDR3 has 14 residues. CDR3 in DNA: TGTGCCAGCAGGAGTAGCGGGGCTTCCTACGAGCAGTACTTC. The encoded protein is CASRSSGASYEQYF.

The rearrangement joins TRBV14 to TRBJ1-3, with TRBD1 as a possible D gene (6 bases). V lost 4 bases, J lost 0 bases, and 13 bases lay in between. This CDR3 is 16 amino acids long. From germline, CDR1 is SGHDN and CDR2 FVKESK. The CDR3 nucleotides are TGTGCCAGCAGCCCGAGGTGGGACATCTCTGGAAACACCATATATTTT. Its protein is CASSPRWDISGNTIYF.

The chain employs TRBV6-5 and TRBJ2-7, with unresolved D. Trimming took 0 bases from V and 4 from J, leaving 16 bases between them. The CDR3 contains 16 residues. Germline lookup yields CDR1 MNHEY and CDR2 SVGAGI. The chain's CDR3 is CASSYSIVNNYYEQYF. CDR3 DNA sequence: TGTGCCAGCAGTTACTCGATTGTCAACAATTATTACGAGCAGTACTTC.

The J gene is TRBJ1-2, the V gene TRBV12-5, with 9 bases aligning to TRBD1. V shed 2 bases and J 7 bases; nucleotides not matched to a gene: 11. This CDR3 has 16 amino acids. From germline, CDR1 is LGHNT and CDR2 FRNRAP. The DNA of the CDR3 is TGTGCTAGTGGTTTGCACACAGGGGGCTCTTTACGTGGCTACACCTTC. This translates into CASGLHTGGSLRGYTF.

This chain joins TRBV7-9 and TRBJ1-1, with D perhaps TRBD1 (5 bases). V was clipped by 5 bases and J by 8 bases, with 12 bases between them. Germline V gene sequence: CDR1 SEHNR, CDR2 FQNEAQ (reference sequence). The CDR3 is 12 amino acids. CDR3 nucleotides: TGTGCCAGCAGCCCCGGGGGATCCGAAGCTTTCTTT. This translates into CASSPGGSEAFF. Drawing the rest from reference TRBV7-9 and TRBJ1-1, the complete variable domain is DTGVSQNPRHKITKRGQNVTFRCDPISEHNRLYWYRQTLGQGPEFLTYFQNEAQLEKSRLLSDRFSAERPKGSFSTLEIQRTEQGDSAMYLCASSPGGSEAFFGQGTRLTVV.

The chain links TRBV7-2 to TRBJ2-1, with D possibly being TRBD2 (6 bases). CDR3 size: 16 residues. Germline V lookup: CDR1 SGHTA, CDR2 FQGNSA. The V end lost 1 base, the J end lost 3 bases, and 13 bases lay between the germline ends. The CDR3 DNA follows: TGTGCCAGCAGCTTAGTCCGGGGACTTGACTACAATGAGCAGTTCTTC. It translates to CASSLVRGLDYNEQFF.

The chain combines TRBV7-9 with TRBJ1-4, with unresolved D. The CDR3 is 11 amino acids. Deletions cut 4 bases from V and 11 bases from J, with 8 bases between. The germline V gene has CDR1 SEHNR and CDR2 FQNEAQ (reference sequence). CDR3 DNA sequence: TGTGCCAGCAGCTCAAGCGAGAAACTGTTTTTT. Translating it yields CASSSSEKLFF.

This clone was detected only once. This rearrangement joins TRBV6-6 to TRBJ2-3; 8 bases are a match to TRBD2. Germline V gene sequence: CDR1 MNHNY, CDR2 SVGAGI (reference sequence). This CDR3 spans 16 amino acids. Trimming cost V 2 bases and J 0 bases; bases outside gene matches: 4. CDR3 residues: CASSYHSGTSTDTQYF. In DNA, the CDR3 is TGTGCCAGCAGTTACCATAGCGGGACTAGCACAGATACGCAGTATTTT.

This chain links TRBV19 with TRBJ1-1; 9 positions match TRBD1. The CDR3 consists of 14 residues. Germline assignment: CDR1 LNHDA and CDR2 SQIVND (reference sequence). After removal of 5 bases from V and 5 bases from J, the junction contained 6 bases not matched to a gene. CDR3 DNA sequence: TGTGCCAGTAGTGGGGGGACAGGGTTTACTGAAGCTTTCTTT. Translated: CASSGGTGFTEAFF.

The chain combines TRBV28 with TRBJ1-6, with TRBD1 matching over 8 bases. Trimming took 1 base from V and 8 from J; bases not matched to a gene: 1. CDR1 and CDR2 (germline): MDHEN, SYDVKM. The CDR3 is made up of 14 amino acids. The CDR3 here is CASSLYRGDSPLHF. The CDR3 DNA follows: TGTGCCAGCAGTTTATACAGGGGGGATTCACCCCTCCACTTT.

The J gene is TRBJ1-3, the V gene TRBV5-4; maybe TRBD1 (5 bases). Germline lookup yields CDR1 SGHNT and CDR2 YYREEE (reference sequence). Between the trimmed V and J ends, which lost 3 bases and 0 bases, there was a span of 10 bases. The CDR3 runs to 15 residues. CDR3 protein: CASSSQGSSGNTIYF. As DNA, the CDR3 is TGTGCCAGCAGCTCTCAGGGCTCCTCTGGAAACACCATATATTTT. Filled out from reference TRBV5-4 and TRBJ1-3, the complete variable domain reads ETGVTQSPTHLIKTRGQQVTLRCSSQSGHNTVSWYQQALGQGPQFIFQYYREEENGRGNFPPRFSGLQFPNYSSELNVNALELDDSALYLCASSSQGSSGNTIYFGEGSWLTVV.